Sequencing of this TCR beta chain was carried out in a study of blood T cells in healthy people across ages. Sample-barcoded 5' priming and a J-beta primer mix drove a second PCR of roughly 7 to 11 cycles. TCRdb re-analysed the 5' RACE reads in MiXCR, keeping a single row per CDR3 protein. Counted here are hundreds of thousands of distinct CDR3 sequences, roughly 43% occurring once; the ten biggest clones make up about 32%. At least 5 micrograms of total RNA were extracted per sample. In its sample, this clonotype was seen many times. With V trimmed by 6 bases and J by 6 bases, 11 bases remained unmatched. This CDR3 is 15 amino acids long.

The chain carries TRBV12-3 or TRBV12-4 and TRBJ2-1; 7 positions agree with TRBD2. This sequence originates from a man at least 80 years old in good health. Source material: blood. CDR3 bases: TGTGCCAGCAGCCCGTCCTATACTAGCGTCAATGAGCAGTTCTTC. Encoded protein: CASSPSYTSVNEQFF.